Listed here are 10 T cell receptor beta chains from one sample, sequenced in a study of blood T cell repertoires in COVID-19 (dated by TCRdb to 2020 to 2021). The library came from the immunoSEQ multiplex PCR assay. The table comes from immuneACCESS by way of TCRdb, which keeps in-frame sequences with V and J called. Part of the clones is missing from these tables; in studies checked, under half for an unresolved V gene and the rest for unknown reasons. The sample table shows tens of thousands of clones, and roughly four fifths are seen once. The top ten clones comprise approximately 7% of the sample. Sequencing used peripheral blood. Receptors were obtained from a man aged 40-55 years with acute or convalescent COVID-19.

The chain couples TRBV6-1 to TRBJ1-6; maybe TRBD1 (5 bases). The germline CDR1 and CDR2 sequences are MNHNS and SASEGT. The V and J ends lost 4 bases and 0 bases respectively, with 13 bases between them. The CDR3 extends over 17 amino acids. CDR3 nucleotides: TGTGCCAGCAGTGGGGGCAAGACGTACTCCTATAATTCACCCCTCCACTTT. Protein product: CASSGGKTYSYNSPLHF.

The V call is TRBV5-6, the J call TRBJ2-1; a possible D gene is TRBD2 (5 bases). CDR1 and CDR2 (germline): SGHDT, YYEEEE. The CDR3 loop spans 13 amino acids. Between the trimmed V and J ends, which lost 2 bases and 8 bases, there was a span of 11 bases. CDR3 in DNA: TGTGCCAGCAGCTTTATTAGCGCTGATGAGCAGTTCTTC. Translating gives CASSFISADEQFF.

The chain has TRBV7-9 and TRBJ1-2; no reliable D call. V lost 5 bases and J 4 bases, leaving 5 bases between the germline ends. Germline V CDR1 and CDR2: SEHNR, FQNEAQ (reference sequence). There are 11 residues in the CDR3. CDR3 in DNA: TGTGCCAGCAGCGCGGTCTATGGCTACACCTTC. Amino acids: CASSAVYGYTF.

This clone was found a few times. The genes are TRBV7-8 and TRBJ1-1; the D is unclear. The CDR3 runs 16 residues. V shed 1 base and J shed 1 base, with 13 bases lying between them. Germline CDR1 reads SGHVS; CDR2 reads FQNEAQ. As DNA, the CDR3 is TGTGCCAGCAGCTTAGGGACTGGACGGTGGAACACTGAAGCTTTCTTT. It encodes CASSLGTGRWNTEAFF.

V is TRBV5-5 and J is TRBJ1-3; 8 positions agree with TRBD1. Germline V gene data show CDR1 as SGHKS and CDR2 as YYEKEE (reference sequence). The trim removed 0 bases at V and 2 bases at J, leaving 4 bases unmatched. This CDR3 is 16 amino acids long. The CDR3 protein is CASSLAQGATGNTIYF. CDR3 DNA: TGTGCCAGCAGCTTGGCCCAGGGGGCGACTGGAAACACCATATATTTT.

The gene calls are TRBV7-8 and TRBJ1-1; D gene uncertain. The germline V gene encodes CDR1 SGHVS and CDR2 FQNEAQ. The length of the CDR3 is 11 residues. Trimming took 3 bases from V and 3 from J, leaving 2 bases between them. CDR3 sequence: CASSFDTEAFF. In DNA form, the CDR3 reads TGTGCCAGCAGCTTCGACACTGAAGCTTTCTTT.

V usage is TRBV6-6 and J usage is TRBJ1-1; D call uncertain. V was clipped by 0 bases and J by 4 bases, with 6 bases between them. Germline V gene lookup returns CDR1 MNHNY and CDR2 SVGAGI (reference sequence). This CDR3 spans 13 amino acids. This chain's CDR3 is CASSYSGVTEAFF. In DNA, the CDR3 is TGTGCCAGCAGTTACTCGGGAGTCACTGAAGCTTTCTTT.

In nucleotides, the CDR3 is TGCGCCAGCAGCTTCCCTAATACGTACGGGGGAGGGGGCAATCAGCCCCAGCATTTT. It codes for CASSFPNTYGGGGNQPQHF. The rearrangement uses TRBV5-1 and TRBJ1-5; perhaps TRBD1 as D (5 bases). Trimming cost V 2 bases and J 2 bases, with 23 bases left between them. The CDR3 spans 19 residues. Per the germline V gene, CDR1 is SGHRS and CDR2 is YFSETQ.

The genes are TRBV27 and TRBJ2-1, with D possibly TRBD1 on 7 matching bases. V lost 6 bases, J lost 9 bases, and 12 bases lay in between. Looked up from germline, CDR1 is MNHEY and CDR2 is SMNVEV (reference sequence). This CDR3 comprises 12 residues. CDR3: CASSQQGGEQFF. In DNA form, the CDR3 reads TGTGCCAGCAGCCAGCAGGGGGGTGAGCAGTTCTTC.

This clone was observed once. V is TRBV19 and J is TRBJ1-4, with a weak D call TRBD1 (6 bases). CDR3 length equals 16 residues. V was pared by 2 bases and J by 4 bases, with 14 bases between. Germline V gene sequence: CDR1 LNHDA, CDR2 SQIVND (reference sequence). In nucleotides, the CDR3 is TGTGCCAGTAGTATATCGGGGGGCCGTGGTAATGAAAAACTGTTTTTT. Protein: CASSISGGRGNEKLFF.